This T cell receptor (beta chain) was captured by sequencing in a study of technical replicates of blood from a few donors. There are 13 residues in the CDR3. Unmatched junction bases numbered 2, after V lost 5 bases and J lost 4 bases. Germline CDR1 reads SGHTA; CDR2 reads FQGNSA. The method was immunoSEQ multiplex PCR; TCRdb's version includes in-frame clones alone and lacks a portion of them. The sample lists tens of thousands of clones, approximately 86% occurring once. The sequence came from a human donor in good health. Some clones in this sample may be carry-over from other donors' samples. The sequenced sample consisted of PBMCs. The V call is TRBV7-2, the J call TRBJ1-2, with 9 bases lining up with TRBD1. This CDR3 is CASSLTGGYGYTF. The CDR3 nucleotides are TGTGCCAGCAGCCTGACAGGGGGCTATGGCTACACCTTC.